This TCR beta chain was identified during a study of long-term antiretroviral therapy in people with HIV. Broader study findings: Upon ART, diversity increased but remained lower than transplant donor controls. Repertoire composition at all time points was dominated by clones that had expanded before ART.

Comment on this clone: Its target is not known.

V was cut by 0 bases and J by 0 bases, with 7 bases left in between. Germline CDR1 and CDR2: SGHRS and YFSETQ. The CDR3 length is 14 residues. It was in the United States that all participants with HIV were treated. Survey level was the resolution at which the v3.0 immunoSEQ assay ran. Sequencing was performed with immunoSEQ multiplex PCR; in TCRdb, only in-frame clones are kept and a portion is missing. The sample records 25,000 to 30,000 clones, around 85% being singletons. This chain connects TRBV5-1 to TRBJ2-7; weak D call: TRBD1 (5 bases). The clonotype originates from a middle-aged man with HIV. The sequencing here drew on unsorted PBMCs, taken 4.7 to 5 years after starting antiretroviral therapy. The CDR3 DNA is TGCGCCAGCAGCTTGGAGGGGCCCTCCTACGAGCAGTACTTC. Translation gives CASSLEGPSYEQYF. The entire variable domain, with the rest obtained from reference TRBV5-1 and TRBJ2-7, is as follows: KAGVTQTPRYLIKTRGQQVTLSCSPISGHRSVSWYQQTPGQGLQFLFEYFSETQRNKGNFPGRFSGRQFSNSRSEMNVSTLELGDSALYLCASSLEGPSYEQYFGPGTRLTVT.